This TCR beta chain was obtained from a study of cytomegalovirus exposure and HLA in healthy donors. The study, taken as a whole, reports: Some V segments, including TRBV6-2 and TRBV6-3, were excluded as indistinguishable.

CDR3 length: 14 amino acids. V was clipped by 4 bases and J by 2 bases; unmatched bases: 4. Germline V lookup: CDR1 SGHDN, CDR2 FVKESK. PCR primers comprised 60 Vbeta and 13 Jbeta primers. Some clones are missing from TCRdb's copy, which holds only in-frame ones; the method was immunoSEQ multiplex PCR. The sample records about 120,000 clones, approximately 75% being singletons. In regard to this clone: The target antigen is unknown.

The receptor was isolated from a man in his fifties in good health and CMV-seropositive. The V and J genes are TRBV14 and TRBJ2-7; 8 bases map to TRBD1. The specimen was PBMCs. CDR3 sequence (DNA): TGTGCCAGCAGCCCCCGGACAGGGCCCTACGAGCAGTACTTC. It specifies CASSPRTGPYEQYF. The whole variable domain, filled in from reference TRBV14 and TRBJ2-7, reads EAGVTQFPSHSVIEKGQTVTLRCDPISGHDNLYWYRRVMGKEIKFLLHFVKESKQDESGMPNNRFLAERTGGTYSTLKVQPAELEDSGVYFCASSPRTGPYEQYFGPGTRLTVT.